The following is a T cell receptor (beta chain) sequence with its context. The V gene end was trimmed by 1 base and the J gene end by 5 bases; junction bases not matched to a gene: 7. Germline loops: CDR1 MGHRA, CDR2 YSYEKL. This CDR3 has 15 amino acids. The data were taken from a study of blood T cell repertoires in COVID-19. Study at large: COVID-19 samples, acute and convalescent, were from the United States, Italy and Spain. Sample material is recorded as cDNA or gDNA derived from T cells, B-cell-depleted T cells, or PBMCs.

Authors' analysis steps: Researchers report that nucleated cell counts were estimated from reference gene primer amplification. Sequencing was performed with immunoSEQ multiplex PCR; in TCRdb, only in-frame clones are kept and a portion is missing. The DNA gave D and trimming, while V, J and clone size come from that table. Altogether approximately 500,000 clones are present, about 89% being singletons, with the ten largest covering 7.8%. Sequencing was done on a sample of peripheral blood. The sequence came from a woman between 45 and 65 years old with COVID-19, enrolled during active disease. The gene calls are TRBV4-1 and TRBJ1-2; 7 bases line up with TRBD1. This CDR3 is CASSQVGRGPYGYTF. The CDR3 DNA follows: TGCGCCAGCAGCCAAGTGGGAAGGGGGCCATATGGCTACACCTTC.